A selection of T cell receptor beta chains follows, all from one sample in a study of shared T cell receptors in the human thymus. TCRdb's copy holds only in-frame clones and misses some; the assay was immunoSEQ multiplex PCR. The data contain under 850,000 clones, roughly 90% of them singletons. The sample was also reused in another study, on human thymus T cells.

The sample taken for sequencing was thymocytes. These receptors all come from a boy less than two years old with a congenital heart defect. The CDR3 runs from the conserved cysteine through the conserved F or W. Each record gives: V gene, J gene, D gene, CDR3 length, clone size, CDR3 DNA, CDR3 protein. A D gene is named only where the DNA matches it firmly. Not every row has a clone size; where given, it reads once, few, many or a size class.

v_call: TRBV7-2; j_call: TRBJ2-7; d_call: TRBD2; cdr3_length: 19; clone_size: -; cdr3_nt: TGTGCCAGCAGCGACAACCTCGGACTAGCGGGTACGCCCTCCTACGAGCAGTACTTC; cdr3_aa: CASSDNLGLAGTPSYEQYF
v_call: TRBV7-6; j_call: TRBJ2-4; d_call: -; cdr3_length: 16; clone_size: -; cdr3_nt: TGTGCCAGCAGCCAATCCGACAACCTAGCCAAAAACATTCAGTACTTC; cdr3_aa: CASSQSDNLAKNIQYF
v_call: TRBV28; j_call: TRBJ2-3; d_call: -; cdr3_length: 13; clone_size: -; cdr3_nt: TGTGCCAGCAGGGGGAGACGCACAGATACGCAGTATTTT; cdr3_aa: CASRGRRTDTQYF
v_call: TRBV7-9; j_call: TRBJ2-3; d_call: -; cdr3_length: 16; clone_size: -; cdr3_nt: TGTGCCAGCAGCTCCCCACGACAGGTTGTGGTTCGGACGCAGTATTTT; cdr3_aa: CASSSPRQVVVRTQYF
v_call: TRBV10-3; j_call: TRBJ2-2; d_call: -; cdr3_length: 17; clone_size: once; cdr3_nt: TGTGCCATCAGTGCCCCGGGTAACTGGCGAAACACCGGGGAGCTGTTTTTT; cdr3_aa: CAISAPGNWRNTGELFF
v_call: TRBV6-6; j_call: TRBJ2-4; d_call: TRBD1; cdr3_length: 16; clone_size: -; cdr3_nt: TGTGCCAGCAGTTACCTAGACGGACAGGATGGAAACATTCAGTACTTC; cdr3_aa: CASSYLDGQDGNIQYF
v_call: TRBV10-1; j_call: TRBJ2-3; d_call: -; cdr3_length: 18; clone_size: -; cdr3_nt: TGCGCCAGCAGTGACCGCCTCCGGGATCCTGGAGGCACAGATACGCAGTATTTT; cdr3_aa: CASSDRLRDPGGTDTQYF
v_call: TRBV30; j_call: TRBJ1-4; d_call: -; cdr3_length: 14; clone_size: -; cdr3_nt: TGTGCCTGGAGTGTAGACAGGTACTCTGAAAAACTGTTTTTT; cdr3_aa: CAWSVDRYSEKLFF
v_call: TRBV4-1; j_call: TRBJ1-6; d_call: -; cdr3_length: 15; clone_size: -; cdr3_nt: TGCGCCAGCAGCCGAAATGGCCTCTTCGATTCACCCCTCCACTTT; cdr3_aa: CASSRNGLFDSPLHF
v_call: TRBV4-3; j_call: TRBJ2-4; d_call: TRBD2; cdr3_length: 16; clone_size: few; cdr3_nt: TGCGCCAGCAGCCAAGAAGTCGGGAGGTCCAAAAACATTCAGTACTTC; cdr3_aa: CASSQEVGRSKNIQYF
v_call: TRBV18; j_call: TRBJ2-7; d_call: TRBD2; cdr3_length: 16; clone_size: -; cdr3_nt: TGTGCCAGCTCACCCATTCTCGGACTAGCGGTCTACGAGCAGTACTTC; cdr3_aa: CASSPILGLAVYEQYF
v_call: TRBV27; j_call: TRBJ2-7; d_call: -; cdr3_length: 11; clone_size: -; cdr3_nt: TGTGCCAGCAGTTTCCGAGACGAGCAGTACTTC; cdr3_aa: CASSFRDEQYF
v_call: TRBV4-2; j_call: TRBJ2-6; d_call: TRBD2; cdr3_length: 19; clone_size: -; cdr3_nt: TGTGCCAGCAGACATGAGACTAGCGGGAGGGGTCCTGGGGCCAACGTCCTGACTTTC; cdr3_aa: CASRHETSGRGPGANVLTF
v_call: TRBV5-1; j_call: TRBJ2-7; d_call: -; cdr3_length: 14; clone_size: -; cdr3_nt: TGCGCCAGCAGCTGGGCCCCGAGCTCCTACGAGCAGTACTTC; cdr3_aa: CASSWAPSSYEQYF
v_call: TRBV5-1; j_call: TRBJ2-6; d_call: -; cdr3_length: 18; clone_size: -; cdr3_nt: TGCGCCAGCAGCCCCTCCGGTAAGGGTAGCGCTGGGGCCAACGTCCTGACTTTC; cdr3_aa: CASSPSGKGSAGANVLTF
v_call: TRBV27; j_call: TRBJ2-1; d_call: -; cdr3_length: 15; clone_size: -; cdr3_nt: TGTGCCAGCAGCAGAGGAGGGACAGTCTACAATGAGCAGTTCTTC; cdr3_aa: CASSRGGTVYNEQFF
v_call: TRBV6-1; j_call: TRBJ1-2; d_call: -; cdr3_length: 13; clone_size: -; cdr3_nt: TGTGCCAGCAGTGTCCGGGTCTCCCCGGGCTACACCTTC; cdr3_aa: CASSVRVSPGYTF
v_call: TRBV10-3; j_call: TRBJ2-7; d_call: TRBD2; cdr3_length: 11; clone_size: -; cdr3_nt: TGTGCCATCAGTGGGGGGGGCGAGCAGTACTTC; cdr3_aa: CAISGGGEQYF
v_call: TRBV30; j_call: TRBJ1-4; d_call: TRBD1; cdr3_length: 14; clone_size: -; cdr3_nt: TGTGCCTGGAGTGGAGAGGGGACAGCGGAAAAACTGTTTTTT; cdr3_aa: CAWSGEGTAEKLFF
v_call: TRBV27; j_call: TRBJ2-7; d_call: TRBD2; cdr3_length: 15; clone_size: -; cdr3_nt: TGTGCCAGCAGTCAACGGGAGGGCCATCTAGGCGAGCAGTACTTC; cdr3_aa: CASSQREGHLGEQYF
v_call: TRBV12-5; j_call: TRBJ2-1; d_call: -; cdr3_length: 17; clone_size: -; cdr3_nt: TGTGCTAGTGGTTTGTTTGCCCGGGACTCCATCTACAATGAGCAGTTCTTC; cdr3_aa: CASGLFARDSIYNEQFF
v_call: TRBV7-9; j_call: TRBJ2-1; d_call: -; cdr3_length: 15; clone_size: -; cdr3_nt: TGTGCCAGCAGCCAGATCGTGCGGGACTACAATGAGCAGTTCTTC; cdr3_aa: CASSQIVRDYNEQFF